This TCR beta chain was sequenced during a study of blood T cell repertoires in COVID-19. The overall study: Samples representing acute and convalescent COVID-19 were sourced from the United States, Italy and Spain. Sample material is recorded as cDNA or gDNA derived from T cells, B-cell-depleted T cells, or PBMCs.

As processed by the authors: Estimation of nucleated cell counts relied on the amplification of reference gene primers. Assay: immunoSEQ multiplex PCR; the TCRdb copy retains only in-frame clones and omits some. V and J calls and clone size are given by that table; D and trimming were obtained from the DNA. Counted here are 200,000 to 250,000 clones, just under 85% occurring once; the ten biggest clones make up about 9.6%. Specimen: peripheral blood. This receptor was obtained from an older man with acute or convalescent COVID-19.

The CDR3 loop is CATSDSQGWETQYF. CDR3 DNA: TGTGCCACCAGTGATTCACAGGGATGGGAGACCCAGTACTTC. This chain links TRBV24-1 with TRBJ2-5; D possibly corresponds to TRBD1 (6 bases). The germline V gene has CDR1 KGHDR and CDR2 SFDVKD. The V gene lost 2 bases and the J gene lost 5 bases, with 11 bases spanning the gap. The CDR3 consists of 14 residues.